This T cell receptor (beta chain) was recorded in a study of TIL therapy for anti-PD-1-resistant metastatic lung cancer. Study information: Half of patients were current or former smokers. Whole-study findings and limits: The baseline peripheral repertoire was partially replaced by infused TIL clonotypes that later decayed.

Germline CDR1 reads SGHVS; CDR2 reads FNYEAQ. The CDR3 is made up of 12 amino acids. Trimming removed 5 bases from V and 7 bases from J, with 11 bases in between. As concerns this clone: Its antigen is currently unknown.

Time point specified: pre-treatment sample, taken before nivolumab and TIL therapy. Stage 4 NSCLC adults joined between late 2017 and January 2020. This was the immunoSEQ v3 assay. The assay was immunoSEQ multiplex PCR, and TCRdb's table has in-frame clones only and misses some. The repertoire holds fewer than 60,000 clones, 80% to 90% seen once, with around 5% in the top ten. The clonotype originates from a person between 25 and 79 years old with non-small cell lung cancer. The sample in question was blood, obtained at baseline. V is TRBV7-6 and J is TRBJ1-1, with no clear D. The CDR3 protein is CASSPDWGEAFF. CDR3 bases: TGTGCCAGCAGCCCAGATTGGGGTGAAGCTTTCTTT.